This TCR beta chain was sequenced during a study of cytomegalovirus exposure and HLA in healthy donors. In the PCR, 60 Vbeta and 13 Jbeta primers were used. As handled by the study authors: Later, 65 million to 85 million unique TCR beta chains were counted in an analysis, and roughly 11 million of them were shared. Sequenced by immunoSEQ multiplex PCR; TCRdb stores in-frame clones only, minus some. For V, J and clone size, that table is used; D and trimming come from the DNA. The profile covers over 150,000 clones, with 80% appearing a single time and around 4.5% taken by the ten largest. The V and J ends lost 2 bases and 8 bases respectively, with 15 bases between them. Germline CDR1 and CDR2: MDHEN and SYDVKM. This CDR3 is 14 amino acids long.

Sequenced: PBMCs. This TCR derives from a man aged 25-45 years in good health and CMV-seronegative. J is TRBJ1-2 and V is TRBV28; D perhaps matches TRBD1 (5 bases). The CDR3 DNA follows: TGTGCCAGCAGTTTACCCGGCAGGGTTTTGGGCTACACCTTC. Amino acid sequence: CASSLPGRVLGYTF.